Shown below are 21 T cell receptor beta chains from a single sample sequenced in a study of T-cell reconstitution after alpha-beta-depleted transplantation in children (TCRdb year 2016). Libraries came from PCR. The reads were generated on an Illumina HiSeq 2500. TCR library preparation used molecular barcoding, with unique molecular identifiers applied to normalize quantification of the TCRbeta repertoire. Starting from the raw public reads, TCRdb applied fastp trimming at Q25, assembled clones with MiXCR and retained in-frame beta chains. Here each entry gathers all rows of one CDR3 protein and keeps the most common genes and DNA. The sample table shows approximately 1,000,000 distinct CDR3 sequences, and roughly 29% are seen once. Jointly, the top ten make up under 30% of the sample. Taken with the paper, the label for treatment or condition translates to: allogeneic hematopoietic cell transplantation with graft depleted of TCRalphabeta T cells and CD19 B cells.

Specimen: PBMCs, mostly from graft donor cells, collected 360 days after TCRalphabeta/CD19-depleted stem cell transplant. Receptors were obtained from a boy under two years old who had a stem cell transplant for SCID, so the T cells may come from the graft donor.

This clonotype was seen more than once but under ten times. The chain uses TRBV7-3 and TRBJ2-7; D is undetermined. Germline loops: CDR1 SGHTA, CDR2 FQGTGA. The CDR3 totals 13 residues. Between the trimmed V and J ends, which lost 3 bases and 5 bases, there was a span of 11 bases. The CDR3 nucleotides are TGTGCCAGCAGCTTTTATCCGGCGGACGAGCAGTACTTC. It specifies CASSFYPADEQYF.

The gene calls are TRBV7-2 and TRBJ2-2; D is unresolved. The CDR3 spans 14 residues. V was pared by 5 bases and J by 3 bases, with 10 bases between. Germline CDR1 is SGHTA and CDR2 is FQGNSA. As DNA, the CDR3 is TGTGCCAGCAGCCTCGAAAGTTACACCGGGGAGCTGTTTTTT. Translation gives CASSLESYTGELFF.

There are a few counts of this clonotype. V usage is TRBV10-3 and J usage is TRBJ2-1; D uncertain. The CDR3 has 14 amino acids. Germline CDR1 and CDR2: ENHRY and SYGVKD. V was clipped by 3 bases and J by 5 bases, with 11 bases between them. CDR3 in DNA: TGTGCCATCAGTGACGGGCTGGGGAACAATGAGCAGTTCTTC. Its protein is CAISDGLGNNEQFF.

CDR3 sequence reads: CASSLKVSDSSYEQYF. CDR3 DNA sequence: TGTGCCAGCAGCTTAAAAGTCTCGGACAGTTCCTACGAGCAGTACTTC. This chain joins TRBV7-3 and TRBJ2-7, with TRBD1 as a possible D gene (6 bases). Deletions cut 1 base from V and 1 base from J, with 14 bases between. The germline V gene has CDR1 SGHTA and CDR2 FQGTGA. The CDR3 has 16 amino acids.

J is TRBJ2-2 and V is TRBV9; tentatively, D is TRBD1 (6 bases). The CDR3 is 18 amino acids. The germline V gene has CDR1 SGDLS and CDR2 YYNGEE. V dropped 3 bases and J dropped 0 bases, with 18 bases sitting between them. CDR3 bases: TGTGCCAGCAGCGGTAACCGTTGGGGGCTCTCGAACACCGGGGAGCTGTTTTTT. Its translation: CASSGNRWGLSNTGELFF.

This clonotype was seen a few times. The chain combines TRBV24-1 with TRBJ2-2, with 10 bases matching TRBD1. V dropped 4 bases and J dropped 3; count of bases not matched to a gene: 7. The CDR3 consists of 17 residues. CDR1 and CDR2 from the germline V gene are KGHDR and SFDVKD. The CDR3 region has the DNA TGTGCCACCAGTGAATACACCGGGACAGGGGACACCGGGGAGCTGTTTTTT. This codes for CATSEYTGTGDTGELFF.

This rearrangement joins TRBV20-1 to TRBJ1-2; D unresolved. Germline-derived CDR1 and CDR2 are DFQATT and SNEGSKA (reference sequence). This CDR3 has 16 residues. Trimming stripped 3 bases from V and 0 bases from J, with 17 bases between. Written as DNA, the CDR3 is TGCAGTGCTAGGACCCGGGGTTATGGGGCTAACTATGGCTACACCTTC. Amino acid sequence: CSARTRGYGANYGYTF.

The V and J genes are TRBV7-2 and TRBJ2-1, with D perhaps given as TRBD1 or TRBD2 (5 bases each). The CDR3 sequence is 18 residues long. With 0 bases removed from V and 4 bases from J, the gap between germline ends came to 19 bases. Germline V lookup: CDR1 SGHTA, CDR2 FQGNSA. The DNA for the CDR3 is TGTGCCAGCAGCTTAGCTTGGGGGTGGGGAGTGGGGTACAATGAGCAGTTCTTC. Translating it yields CASSLAWGWGVGYNEQFF.

Note on this clonotype: This sequence may be a read error, since a much larger clone differs from it by one base. This sequence joins TRBV12-3 or TRBV12-4 and TRBJ1-1, with a tentative D call TRBD1 (5 bases). The CDR3 loop spans 13 amino acids. V gave up 6 bases and J gave up 1 base, with 9 bases separating them. The CDR3 region is CASRTQGNTEAFF. In DNA form, the CDR3 reads TGTGCCAGCAGGACCCAGGGGAACACTGAAGCTTTCTTT.

There are a few counts of this clonotype. The genes are TRBV12-3 or TRBV12-4 and TRBJ2-1; tentatively, D is TRBD2 (8 bases). The CDR3 spans 17 residues. Trimming pared 6 bases from V and 2 bases from J, leaving 20 bases between. The CDR3 protein is CASSRRGGTEAYNEQFF. DNA of the CDR3: TGTGCCAGCAGCCGACGCGGGGGGACAGAGGCCTACAATGAGCAGTTCTTC.

V usage is TRBV30 and J usage is TRBJ1-5, with D maybe TRBD1 (5 bases). Germline CDR1 and CDR2: GTSNPN and SVGIG (reference sequence). V shed 0 bases and J shed 6 bases, with 9 bases lying between them. This CDR3 has 13 residues. In DNA, the CDR3 is TGTGCCTGGAGTGTCCAGGGCGGTCAGCCCCAGCATTTT. Protein sequence: CAWSVQGGQPQHF.

This clonotype was found once. The chain recombines TRBV13 with TRBJ2-5; 11 nucleotides line up with TRBD1. CDR1 PRHDT and CDR2 FYEKMQ come from the germline V gene (reference sequence). J gave up 6 bases and V 5 bases, and 8 bases lay outside the gene matches. The CDR3 covers 15 residues. The DNA of the CDR3 is TGTGCCAGCAGCCCACGGGACAGGGGGGGAAAGACCCAGTACTTC. Its protein product is CASSPRDRGGKTQYF.

V gene TRBV2 combines with J gene TRBJ2-3, with 7 bases aligning to TRBD2. This CDR3 region has 15 residues. V shed 4 bases and J 8 bases; nucleotides not matched to a gene: 12. Germline V gene data show CDR1 as SNHLY and CDR2 as FYNNEI. In DNA form, the CDR3 reads TGTGCCAGCAGTGCAGGCCCGGGCTCGGGGGGTACGCAGTATTTT. Translated: CASSAGPGSGGTQYF. Full variable domain (rest looked up from reference TRBV2 and TRBJ2-3): EPEVTQTPSHQVTQMGQEVILRCVPISNHLYFYWYRQILGQKVEFLVSFYNNEISEKSEIFDDQFSVERPDGSNFTLKIRSTKLEDSAMYFCASSAGPGSGGTQYFGPGTRLTVL.

A few counts support this clonotype. The chain combines TRBV28 with TRBJ2-3, with 7 bases fitting TRBD1. The CDR3 loop spans 16 amino acids. Germline values: CDR1 MDHEN, CDR2 SYDVKM. J gave up 0 bases and V 4 bases, and 7 bases lay outside the gene matches. As DNA, the CDR3 is TGTGCCAGCAGTTCCCGGACAGGAATTAGCACAGATACGCAGTATTTT. Residues: CASSSRTGISTDTQYF.

V is TRBV5-5 and J is TRBJ1-5; no clear D. The germline V gene encodes CDR1 SGHKS and CDR2 YYEKEE (reference sequence). The CDR3 extends over 14 amino acids. Trimming stripped 0 bases from V and 6 bases from J, with 10 bases between. CDR3 region: CASSLAMGGQPQHF. The CDR3 nucleotides are TGTGCCAGCAGCTTGGCCATGGGAGGTCAGCCCCAGCATTTT.

This clonotype has more than one count but fewer than ten. The chain is built from TRBV5-1 and TRBJ2-3, with 7 nucleotides matching TRBD1. Germline trimming cut 4 bases from V and 5 bases from J; bases unmatched to any gene: 4. The germline V gene encodes CDR1 SGHRS and CDR2 YFSETQ. The CDR3 length is 13 residues. CDR3 loop: CASSNRDRDTQYF. The CDR3 DNA sequence: TGCGCCAGCAGCAACCGGGACAGAGATACGCAGTATTTT. The whole variable domain, filled in from reference TRBV5-1 and TRBJ2-3, reads KAGVTQTPRYLIKTRGQQVTLSCSPISGHRSVSWYQQTPGQGLQFLFEYFSETQRNKGNFPGRFSGRQFSNSRSEMNVSTLELGDSALYLCASSNRDRDTQYFGPGTRLTVL.

CDR3 protein: CASSRLGGLYQETQYF. CDR3 in DNA: TGTGCCAGCAGCCGGTTGGGGGGATTGTACCAAGAGACCCAGTACTTC. The chain is built from TRBV5-6 and TRBJ2-5, with D possibly TRBD2 on 6 matching bases. CDR1 is SGHDT, CDR2 YYEEEE, per germline. The V gene lost 4 bases and the J gene lost 0 bases, with 16 bases spanning the gap. CDR3 length: 16 amino acids.

This clonotype was seen repeatedly, ten times or more. The chain has TRBV5-4 and TRBJ2-2; D gene unclear. Trimming removed 3 bases at V and 0 bases at J, with 12 bases between. This CDR3 is 16 amino acids long. Per germline, CDR1 SGHNT and CDR2 YYREEE (reference sequence). The CDR3 spells CASSSPGQANTGELFF. For the CDR3, the DNA is TGTGCCAGCAGCTCGCCCGGCCAGGCGAACACCGGGGAGCTGTTTTTT.

This clonotype was seen only a few times. The chain carries TRBV20-1 and TRBJ1-3; TRBD1 is a possible D gene (5 bases). Germline values: CDR1 DFQATT, CDR2 SNEGSKA (reference sequence). Trimming took off 4 bases at V and 2 bases at J, with 9 bases between the two ends. CDR3 length: 13 amino acids. The CDR3 bases are TGCAGTGCTACCGGGACCACTGGAAACACCATATATTTT. Translation gives CSATGTTGNTIYF.

The sample holds a few counts of this clonotype. This chain links TRBV5-6 with TRBJ2-7; 7 positions match TRBD1. The junction had 7 bases not matched to a gene; V was cut back by 4 bases and J by 0 bases. CDR1 and CDR2 from the germline V gene are SGHDT and YYEEEE. The CDR3 runs 15 residues. CDR3: CASSPDRAASYEQYF. CDR3 nucleotide sequence: TGTGCCAGCAGCCCCGACAGGGCGGCCTCCTACGAGCAGTACTTC.

The genes are TRBV29-1 and TRBJ1-1, with 7 positions matching TRBD1. V dropped 6 bases and J dropped 10; count of bases not matched to a gene: 11. From germline, CDR1 is SQVTM and CDR2 ANQGSEA. CDR3 length equals 12 residues. CDR3 region: CSVKTGRLGAFF. As DNA, the CDR3 is TGCAGCGTCAAGACAGGGAGGCTCGGAGCTTTCTTT.